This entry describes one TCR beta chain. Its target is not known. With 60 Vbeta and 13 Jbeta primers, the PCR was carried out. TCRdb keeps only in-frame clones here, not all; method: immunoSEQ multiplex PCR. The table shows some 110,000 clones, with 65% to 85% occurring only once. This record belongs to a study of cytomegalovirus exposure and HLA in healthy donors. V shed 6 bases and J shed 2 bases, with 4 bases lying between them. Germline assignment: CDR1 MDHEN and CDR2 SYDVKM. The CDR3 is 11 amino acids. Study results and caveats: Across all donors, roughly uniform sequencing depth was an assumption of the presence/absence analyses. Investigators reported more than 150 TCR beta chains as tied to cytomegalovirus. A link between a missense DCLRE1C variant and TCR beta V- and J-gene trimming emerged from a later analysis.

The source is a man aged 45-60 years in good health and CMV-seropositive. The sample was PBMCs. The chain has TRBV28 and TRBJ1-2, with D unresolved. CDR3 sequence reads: CASRRNYGYTF. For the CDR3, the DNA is TGTGCCAGCAGGAGGAACTATGGCTACACCTTC.